Each of the 28 T cell receptor beta chains below was sequenced from the same sample in a study of cytomegalovirus exposure and HLA in healthy donors. Sequencing used immunoSEQ multiplex PCR; TCRdb keeps in-frame clones, though not all of them. The table includes about 140,000 clones, roughly 86% detected once. Sequencing was carried out using PBMCs. The receptor source for this set is a man younger than 30 in good health and CMV-seropositive.

This clone was picked up one time. The chain links TRBV7-9 to TRBJ1-1; TRBD1 might be the D (5 bases). The CDR3 is 12 residues long. Germline V gives CDR1 SEHNR, CDR2 FQNEAQ (reference sequence). Deletions cut 6 bases from V and 5 bases from J, with 10 bases between. CDR3 in DNA: TGTGCCAGCAGTACTTACAGGACTGAAGCTTTCTTT. It encodes CASSTYRTEAFF.

The genes are TRBV27 and TRBJ2-7; no reliable D call. This CDR3 comprises 13 residues. Germline V gene lookup returns CDR1 MNHEY and CDR2 SMNVEV (reference sequence). V shed 5 bases and J shed 0 bases, with 8 bases lying between them. CDR3 residues: CASSIQISYEQYF. The CDR3 coding sequence is TGTGCCAGCAGTATACAGATCTCCTACGAGCAGTACTTC.

This chain joins TRBV4-1 and TRBJ2-7; 9 bases map to TRBD2. With 4 bases clipped from V and 1 base from J, the junction kept 5 bases outside the gene matches. The CDR3 runs to 15 residues. The germline V gene encodes CDR1 MGHRA and CDR2 YSYEKL. The chain's CDR3 is CASSPSGGISYEQYF. The CDR3 coding sequence is TGCGCCAGCAGCCCAAGCGGGGGGATATCCTACGAGCAGTACTTC.

The V gene is TRBV27, the J gene TRBJ2-2; D is undetermined. Germline V gene data show CDR1 as MNHEY and CDR2 as SMNVEV (reference sequence). The V gene lost 4 bases and the J gene lost 4 bases, with 4 bases spanning the gap. The CDR3 loop spans 12 amino acids. This CDR3 is CASSYSTGELFF. The CDR3 DNA is TGTGCCAGCAGTTACAGCACCGGGGAGCTGTTTTTT.

The V call is TRBV5-6, the J call TRBJ2-3; D unclear. V lost 3 bases to trimming and J lost 1 base, with 9 bases between them. There are 14 residues in the CDR3. The germline V gene has CDR1 SGHDT and CDR2 YYEEEE. The CDR3 loop is CASSSASGTDTQYF. The CDR3 DNA reads TGTGCCAGCAGCTCCGCCAGCGGCACAGATACGCAGTATTTT.

The rearrangement joins TRBV6-1 to TRBJ2-7, with 8 bases fitting TRBD1. Germline assignment: CDR1 MNHNS and CDR2 SASEGT. The V segment lost 1 base and the J segment 2 bases; nucleotides outside the gene matches: 1. CDR3 length equals 14 residues. The CDR3 is CASSEGTGTYEQYF. The CDR3 DNA follows: TGTGCCAGCAGTGAAGGGACAGGGACCTACGAGCAGTACTTC.

This sequence joins TRBV5-4 and TRBJ1-4; D remains unclear. Per the germline V gene, CDR1 is SGHNT and CDR2 is YYREEE (reference sequence). V was cut by 4 bases and J by 4 bases, with 11 bases left in between. The CDR3 extends over 14 amino acids. DNA of the CDR3: TGTGCCAGCAGCCACAGAACAAGTAATGAAAAACTGTTTTTT. Translation gives CASSHRTSNEKLFF.

This clone was detected a few times. The gene calls are TRBV30 and TRBJ1-3; possibly TRBD1 for D (6 bases). The length of the CDR3 is 14 residues. V shed 1 base and J shed 3 bases, with 10 bases lying between them. The germline V gene has CDR1 GTSNPN and CDR2 SVGIG (reference sequence). CDR3 sequence: CAWSEGHLGNTIYF. The CDR3 nucleotides read TGTGCCTGGAGTGAGGGACATCTTGGAAACACCATATATTTT. The variable domain in full, with the rest retrieved from reference TRBV30 and TRBJ1-3, is SQTIHQWPATLVQPVGSPLSLECTVEGTSNPNLYWYRQAAGRGLQLLFYSVGIGQISSEVPQNLSASRPQDRQFILSSKKLLLSDSGFYLCAWSEGHLGNTIYFGEGSWLTVV.

V is TRBV6-1 and J is TRBJ2-3, with a possible D match to TRBD2 (6 bases). Trimming cost V 4 bases and J 6 bases, with 11 bases left between them. Germline lookup yields CDR1 MNHNS and CDR2 SASEGT. The CDR3 has 13 residues. CDR3 DNA: TGTGCCAGCAGTGTCGGGGAGGTGGATACGCAGTATTTT. Residues: CASSVGEVDTQYF.

V is TRBV5-4 and J is TRBJ1-1, with D possibly being TRBD1 (5 bases). This CDR3 has 16 amino acids. CDR1 and CDR2 from the germline V gene are SGHNT and YYREEE (reference sequence). Trimming cost V 4 bases and J 5 bases, with 21 bases left between them. The CDR3 sequence: CASSREGRGGMTEAFF. CDR3 coding DNA: TGTGCCAGCAGCCGGGAGGGGCGCGGGGGAATGACTGAAGCTTTCTTT.

This clone has more than one count but fewer than ten. This chain links TRBV10-3 with TRBJ1-1, with TRBD1 as a possible D gene (5 bases). Germline assignment: CDR1 ENHRY and CDR2 SYGVKD. This CDR3 spans 13 amino acids. V gave up 10 bases and J gave up 3 bases, with 15 bases separating them. The CDR3 here is CATRGGSHTEAFF. CDR3 in DNA: TGTGCCACCCGCGGGGGTTCGCACACTGAAGCTTTCTTT.

Notes on this clone: An end of the junction differs from the germline gene, which may be a read error. The chain combines TRBV28 with TRBJ1-1, with 9 positions matching TRBD1. The CDR3 covers 12 residues. Per germline, CDR1 MDHEN and CDR2 SYDVKM. The CDR3 DNA sequence: TGTGCCAGCAGTTCCCGGGACAGGGTGTCTTCTTTT. This translates into CASSSRDRVSSF.

The V and J genes are TRBV4-1 and TRBJ1-6, with TRBD1 matching over 10 bases. V shed 1 base, J shed 6 bases, and the junction held 3 bases outside the gene matches. Germline V gene sequence: CDR1 MGHRA, CDR2 YSYEKL. The CDR3 sequence is 16 residues long. The DNA of the CDR3 is TGCGCCAGCAGCCAAGTAGGGGACAGGGGTAATTCACCCCTCCACTTT. Translation: CASSQVGDRGNSPLHF.

The rearrangement joins TRBV7-2 to TRBJ2-2, with 10 positions matching TRBD2. Trimming removed 2 bases from V and 7 bases from J; junction bases left unmatched: 7. The CDR3 extends over 16 amino acids. The germline V gene has CDR1 SGHTA and CDR2 FQGNSA. The CDR3 DNA reads TGTGCCAGCAGCTTAAGAAGCGGGGGGGCGGACGGGGAGCTGTTTTTT. Protein: CASSLRSGGADGELFF.

This sequence joins TRBV5-1 and TRBJ2-1; D call uncertain. Germline V lookup: CDR1 SGHRS, CDR2 YFSETQ. This CDR3 has 13 amino acids. Trimming took 1 base from V and 7 from J, leaving 9 bases between them. CDR3 amino acids: CASSLPARNEQFF. The CDR3 DNA is TGCGCCAGCAGCTTGCCTGCTAGAAATGAGCAGTTCTTC.

This clone was detected only once. As DNA, the CDR3 is TGTGCCAGCAGAGCCGGGGGTCTGAACGAGCAGTACTTC. It yields the protein CASRAGGLNEQYF. The chain recombines TRBV27 with TRBJ2-7; TRBD2 might be the D (6 bases). Looked up from germline, CDR1 is MNHEY and CDR2 is SMNVEV (reference sequence). The CDR3 is 13 amino acids. Trimming removed 6 bases from V and 5 bases from J, with 14 bases in between.

This chain uses TRBV6-5 with TRBJ2-5; the D gene is possibly TRBD1 (5 bases). Matching the DNA end better, TRBJ2-7 makes the J call doubtful. CDR3 length: 12 amino acids. Germline V gene lookup returns CDR1 MNHEY and CDR2 SVGAGI. The CDR3: CASTMTAYEQYF. DNA for the CDR3: TGTGCCAGCACCATGACAGCCTACGAGCAGTACTTC.

The table lists this clone with a count of one. The chain combines TRBV27 with TRBJ2-7, with a weak D call TRBD2 (5 bases). The CDR3 has 15 amino acids. Trimming stripped 5 bases from V and 7 bases from J, with 21 bases between. Germline CDR1 and CDR2: MNHEY and SMNVEV (reference sequence). The CDR3 bases are TGTGCCAGCAGTCCCGCCGGTGAGGGCCTTTTGGAGCAGTACTTC. Translating it yields CASSPAGEGLLEQYF.

The chain uses TRBV7-9 and TRBJ1-5; 9 nucleotides match TRBD1. In germline, CDR1 is SEHNR, CDR2 FQNEAQ (reference sequence). With V trimmed by 4 bases and J by 7 bases, 2 bases remained unmatched. CDR3 length: 13 amino acids. CDR3 nucleotide sequence: TGTGCCAGCAGCTGGGACAGGGACCAGCCCCAGCATTTT. As protein: CASSWDRDQPQHF.

This chain connects TRBV5-1 to TRBJ1-1; D may be TRBD1 (5 bases). Trimming left V 2 bases short and J 3 bases short, with 11 bases between. The germline V gene has CDR1 SGHRS and CDR2 YFSETQ. The CDR3 sequence is 14 residues long. The CDR3 here is CASSFLDTYTEAFF. The CDR3 coding sequence is TGCGCCAGCAGCTTCTTGGACACATACACTGAAGCTTTCTTT.

The chain uses TRBV18 and TRBJ1-1; D may be TRBD1 (6 bases). The CDR3 sequence is 15 residues long. With 1 base removed from V and 8 bases from J, the gap between germline ends came to 17 bases. From germline, CDR1 is KGHSH and CDR2 LQKENI. The CDR3 coding sequence is TGTGCCAGCTCACCACGAGGGACAACAGAGTCGGAAGCTTTCTTT. Its protein is CASSPRGTTESEAFF.

This clone was recorded once. V and J are TRBV15 and TRBJ2-2; 10 bases line up with TRBD1. This CDR3 has 15 amino acids. Germline loops: CDR1 LNHNV, CDR2 YYDKDF (reference sequence). V gave up 7 bases and J gave up 7 bases; unmatched junction bases: 9. CDR3 loop: CATTSLDRGIGELFF. The CDR3 nucleotides are TGTGCCACCACCTCCCTGGACAGGGGGATCGGGGAGCTGTTTTTT.

The chain links TRBV7-9 to TRBJ2-3, with D perhaps matching TRBD1 (5 bases). The V end lost 1 base, the J end lost 5 bases, and 16 bases lay between the germline ends. The germline V gene has CDR1 SEHNR and CDR2 FQNEAQ (reference sequence). The CDR3 has 16 amino acids. The CDR3: CASSLGSAGKGDTQYF. In nucleotides, the CDR3 is TGTGCCAGCAGCTTAGGTTCTGCAGGGAAAGGAGATACGCAGTATTTT. The full variable domain, in which reference TRBV7-9 and TRBJ2-3 provide the parts outside the CDR3, is DTGVSQNPRHKITKRGQNVTFRCDPISEHNRLYWYRQTLGQGPEFLTYFQNEAQLEKSRLLSDRFSAERPKGSFSTLEIQRTEQGDSAMYLCASSLGSAGKGDTQYFGPGTRLTVL.

The J gene is TRBJ2-1, the V gene TRBV6-6, with 7 nucleotides matching TRBD2. The CDR3 consists of 13 residues. Germline V gene data show CDR1 as MNHNY and CDR2 as SVGAGI (reference sequence). Trimming at V came to 9 bases and at J to 8 bases, leaving 10 bases not matched to a gene. The CDR3 coding sequence is TGTGCCAGACTAGCGCCAGAGGTCGATGAGCAGTTCTTC. Its translation: CARLAPEVDEQFF.

This chain links TRBV28 with TRBJ2-7; 9 bases align to TRBD1. Germline V gives CDR1 MDHEN, CDR2 SYDVKM. The CDR3 is 13 amino acids. The J segment lost 5 bases and the V segment lost 8 bases, leaving 7 bases of the junction unmatched. The CDR3 nucleotides are TGTGCCAGCCTTCCGGGACAGGGCCACGAGCAGTACTTC. Translating it yields CASLPGQGHEQYF.

The chain employs TRBV6-1 and TRBJ2-1, with 8 nucleotides matching TRBD2. Germline V gives CDR1 MNHNS, CDR2 SASEGT. Trimming at V came to 3 bases and at J to 10 bases, leaving 8 bases not matched to a gene. This CDR3 is built from 14 residues. CDR3 sequence reads: CASSEGTSVEEQFF. The DNA of the CDR3 is TGTGCCAGCAGTGAGGGGACTAGTGTTGAGGAGCAGTTCTTC.

This chain links TRBV7-9 with TRBJ1-1; TRBD1 aligns across 8 bases. CDR1 and CDR2 (germline): SEHNR, FQNEAQ (reference sequence). Trimming removed 2 bases from V and 5 bases from J; junction bases left unmatched: 7. The CDR3 runs 15 residues. The CDR3 region is CASSLRGRGHTEAFF. The DNA for the CDR3 is TGTGCCAGCAGCTTAAGAGGCAGGGGGCATACTGAAGCTTTCTTT.

V gene TRBV7-8 combines with J gene TRBJ2-1; possibly TRBD2 for D (6 bases). The V and J ends lost 5 bases and 7 bases respectively, with 21 bases between them. The germline V gene has CDR1 SGHVS and CDR2 FQNEAQ. The CDR3 has 16 residues. The CDR3 nucleotides read TGTGCCAGCAGCCCCCCCGGGACTCGCCGGGAGAATGAGCAGTTCTTC. Residues: CASSPPGTRRENEQFF.